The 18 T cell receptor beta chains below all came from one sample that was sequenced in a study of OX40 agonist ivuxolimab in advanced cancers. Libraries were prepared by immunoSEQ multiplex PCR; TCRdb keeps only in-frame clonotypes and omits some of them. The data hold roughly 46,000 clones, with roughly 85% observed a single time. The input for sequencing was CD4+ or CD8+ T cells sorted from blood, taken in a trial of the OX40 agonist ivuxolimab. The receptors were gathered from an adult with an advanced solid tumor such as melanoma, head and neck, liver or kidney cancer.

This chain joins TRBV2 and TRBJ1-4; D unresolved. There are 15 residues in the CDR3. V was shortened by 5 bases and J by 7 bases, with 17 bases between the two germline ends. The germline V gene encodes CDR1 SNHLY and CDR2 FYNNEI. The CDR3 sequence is CASSQNGLMGEKLFF. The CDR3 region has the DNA TGTGCCAGCAGTCAAAACGGTCTTATGGGTGAAAAACTGTTTTTT.

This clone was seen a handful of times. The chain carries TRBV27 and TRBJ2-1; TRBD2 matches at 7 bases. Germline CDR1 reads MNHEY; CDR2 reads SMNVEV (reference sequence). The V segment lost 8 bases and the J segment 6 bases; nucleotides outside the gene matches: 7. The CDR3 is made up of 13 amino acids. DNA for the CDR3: TGTGCCAGCGGGAGGGCCGGTTTCAATGAGCAGTTCTTC. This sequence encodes CASGRAGFNEQFF.

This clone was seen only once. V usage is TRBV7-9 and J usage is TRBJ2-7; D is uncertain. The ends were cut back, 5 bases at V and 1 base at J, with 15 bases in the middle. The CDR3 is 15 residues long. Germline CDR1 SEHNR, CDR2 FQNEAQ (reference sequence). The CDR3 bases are TGTGCCAGCAGCGGCTGGACCGGGCAATCCTACGAGCAGTACTTC. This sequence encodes CASSGWTGQSYEQYF. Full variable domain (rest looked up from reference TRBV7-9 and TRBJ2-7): DTGVSQNPRHKITKRGQNVTFRCDPISEHNRLYWYRQTLGQGPEFLTYFQNEAQLEKSRLLSDRFSAERPKGSFSTLEIQRTEQGDSAMYLCASSGWTGQSYEQYFGPGTRLTVT.

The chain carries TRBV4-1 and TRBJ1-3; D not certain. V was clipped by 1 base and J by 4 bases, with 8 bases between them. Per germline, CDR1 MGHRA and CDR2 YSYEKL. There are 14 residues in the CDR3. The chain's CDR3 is CASSQANAGNTIYF. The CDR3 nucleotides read TGCGCCAGCAGCCAAGCCAATGCAGGAAACACCATATATTTT.

This chain's CDR3 is CASRKDGYGYTF. CDR3 bases: TGTGCCAGCAGGAAGGATGGCTATGGCTACACCTTC. The chain is built from TRBV6-1 and TRBJ1-2; D is undetermined. With 6 bases removed from V and 4 bases from J, the gap between germline ends came to 9 bases. CDR3 length: 12 amino acids. Germline CDR1 reads MNHNS; CDR2 reads SASEGT.

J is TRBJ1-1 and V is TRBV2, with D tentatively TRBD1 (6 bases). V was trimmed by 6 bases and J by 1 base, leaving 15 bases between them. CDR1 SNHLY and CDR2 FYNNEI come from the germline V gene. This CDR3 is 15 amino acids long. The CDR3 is CASSPQGGRNTEAFF. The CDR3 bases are TGTGCCAGCAGCCCACAGGGTGGTCGGAACACTGAAGCTTTCTTT.

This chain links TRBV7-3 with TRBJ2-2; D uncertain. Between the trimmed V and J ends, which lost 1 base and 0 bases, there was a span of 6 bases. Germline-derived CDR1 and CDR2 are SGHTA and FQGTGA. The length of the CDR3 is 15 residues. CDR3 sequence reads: CASSLIQPNTGELFF. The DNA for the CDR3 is TGTGCCAGCAGCTTAATACAGCCGAACACCGGGGAGCTGTTTTTT.

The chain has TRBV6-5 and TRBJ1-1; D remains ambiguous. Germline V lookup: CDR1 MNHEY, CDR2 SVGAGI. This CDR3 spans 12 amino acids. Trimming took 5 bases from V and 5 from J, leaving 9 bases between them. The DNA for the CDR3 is TGTGCCAGCAGTACATCGGGGACTGAAGCTTTCTTT. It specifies CASSTSGTEAFF.

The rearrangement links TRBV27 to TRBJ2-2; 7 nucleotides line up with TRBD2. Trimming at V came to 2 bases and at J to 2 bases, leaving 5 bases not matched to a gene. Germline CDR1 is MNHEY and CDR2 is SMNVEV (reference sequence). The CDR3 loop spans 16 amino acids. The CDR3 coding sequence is TGTGCCAGCAGTTTAACGAGGGAGGGCAACACCGGGGAGCTGTTTTTT. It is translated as CASSLTREGNTGELFF.

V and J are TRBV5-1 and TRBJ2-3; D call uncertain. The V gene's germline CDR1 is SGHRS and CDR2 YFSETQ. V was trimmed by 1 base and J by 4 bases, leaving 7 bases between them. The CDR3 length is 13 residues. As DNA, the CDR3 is TGCGCCAGCAGCTTGCGCGGCTCAGATACGCAGTATTTT. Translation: CASSLRGSDTQYF. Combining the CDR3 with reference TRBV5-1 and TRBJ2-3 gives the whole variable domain KAGVTQTPRYLIKTRGQQVTLSCSPISGHRSVSWYQQTPGQGLQFLFEYFSETQRNKGNFPGRFSGRQFSNSRSEMNVSTLELGDSALYLCASSLRGSDTQYFGPGTRLTVL.

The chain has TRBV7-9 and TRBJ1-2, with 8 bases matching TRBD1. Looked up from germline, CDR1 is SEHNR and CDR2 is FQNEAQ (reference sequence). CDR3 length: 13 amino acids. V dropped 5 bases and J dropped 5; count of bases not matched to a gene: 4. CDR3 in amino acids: CASSLDREYGYTF. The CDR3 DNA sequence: TGTGCCAGCAGCCTGGACAGGGAATATGGCTACACCTTC.

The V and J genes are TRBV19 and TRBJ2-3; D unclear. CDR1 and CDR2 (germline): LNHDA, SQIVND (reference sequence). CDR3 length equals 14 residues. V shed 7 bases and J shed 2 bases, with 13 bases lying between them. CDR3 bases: TGTGCCAGTACCGTGGGTCCCTCCACAGATACGCAGTATTTT. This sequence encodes CASTVGPSTDTQYF.

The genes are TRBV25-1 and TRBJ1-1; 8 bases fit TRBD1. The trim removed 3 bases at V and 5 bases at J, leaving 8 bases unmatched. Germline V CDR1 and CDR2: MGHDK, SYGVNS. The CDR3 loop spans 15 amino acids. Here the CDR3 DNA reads TGTGCCAGCAGTGACCTCAGGGGGCGCGGAACTGAAGCTTTCTTT. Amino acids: CASSDLRGRGTEAFF.

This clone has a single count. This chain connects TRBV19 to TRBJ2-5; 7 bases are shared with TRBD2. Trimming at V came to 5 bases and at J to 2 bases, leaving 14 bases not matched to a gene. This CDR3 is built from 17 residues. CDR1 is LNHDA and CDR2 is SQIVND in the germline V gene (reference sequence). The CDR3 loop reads CASSPLVGAGKQETQYF. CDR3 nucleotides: TGTGCCAGTAGTCCACTCGTAGGAGCGGGAAAGCAAGAGACCCAGTACTTC.

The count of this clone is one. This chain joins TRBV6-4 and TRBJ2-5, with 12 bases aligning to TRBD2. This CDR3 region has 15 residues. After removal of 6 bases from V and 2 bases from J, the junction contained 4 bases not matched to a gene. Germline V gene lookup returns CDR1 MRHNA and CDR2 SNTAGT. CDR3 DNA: TGTGCCAGCAGGAGGGGACTAGCGGGTCAAGAGACCCAGTACTTC. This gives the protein CASRRGLAGQETQYF.

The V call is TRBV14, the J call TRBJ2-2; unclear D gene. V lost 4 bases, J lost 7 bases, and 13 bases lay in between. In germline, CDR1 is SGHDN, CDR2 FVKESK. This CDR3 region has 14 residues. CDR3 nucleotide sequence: TGTGCCAGCAGCCGGGTCCCTGGCATCGGGGAGCTGTTTTTT. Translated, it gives CASSRVPGIGELFF.

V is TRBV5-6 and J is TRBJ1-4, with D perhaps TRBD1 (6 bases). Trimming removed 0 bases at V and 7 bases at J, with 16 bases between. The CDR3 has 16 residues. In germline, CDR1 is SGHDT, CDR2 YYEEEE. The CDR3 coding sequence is TGTGCCAGCAGCTTGGGGCGAGGGGGAGAAGGTGAAAAACTGTTTTTT. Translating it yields CASSLGRGGEGEKLFF.

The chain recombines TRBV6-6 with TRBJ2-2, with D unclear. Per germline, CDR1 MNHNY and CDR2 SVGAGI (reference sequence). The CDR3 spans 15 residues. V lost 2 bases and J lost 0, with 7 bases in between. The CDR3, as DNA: TGTGCCAGCAGTTACCGGCAGCCGAACACCGGGGAGCTGTTTTTT. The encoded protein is CASSYRQPNTGELFF.